The rows below give T cell receptor beta chains drawn from one sample of a study of graft-versus-host responses after intestinal transplantation. Generated by immunoSEQ multiplex PCR, the TCRdb table keeps only in-frame clones and is missing some. The sample lists roughly 15,000 clones, about 80% occurring once. Sequences were derived from ileum tissue, sampled about 100 days after intestinal transplant. The source of these receptors is a human patient who received an intestinal transplant, so some T cells may come from the graft donor. Each CDR3 is given with its conserved first and last residue. The order of the fields is V gene, clone size, D gene, J gene, CDR3 protein, CDR3 DNA. D genes are given only for firm matches. A row's size may be missing; if present it is once, few, many or a size class.

v_gene: TRBV6-5
abundance: NA
d_gene: NA
j_gene: TRBJ2-5
CDR3aa: CASRRDGYQETQYF
CDR3nt: TGTGCCAGCAGGAGAGACGGGTACCAAGAGACCCAGTACTTC

v_gene: TRBV18
abundance: once
d_gene: NA
j_gene: TRBJ2-7
CDR3aa: CASSPTGSSYEQYF
CDR3nt: TGTGCCAGCTCACCAACCGGCTCTTCCTACGAGCAGTACTTC

v_gene: TRBV6-5
abundance: NA
d_gene: NA
j_gene: TRBJ2-7
CDR3aa: CASSWVREQYF
CDR3nt: TGTGCCAGCAGTTGGGTCCGTGAGCAGTACTTC

v_gene: TRBV18
abundance: NA
d_gene: NA
j_gene: TRBJ1-2
CDR3aa: CASSLTFRLRKSLREWDGYTF
CDR3nt: TGTGCCAGCTCACTTACATTCCGCCTCAGAAAAAGCCTAAGAGAATGGGATGGCTACACCTTC

v_gene: TRBV2
abundance: NA
d_gene: NA
j_gene: TRBJ1-2
CDR3aa: CASHASGIYGYTF
CDR3nt: TGTGCCAGCCATGCGTCAGGGATCTATGGCTACACCTTC

v_gene: TRBV7-6
abundance: NA
d_gene: NA
j_gene: TRBJ2-3
CDR3aa: CASSTFVGLQTDTQYF
CDR3nt: TGTGCCAGCAGCACTTTCGTAGGGTTACAGACAGATACGCAGTATTTT

v_gene: TRBV4-1
abundance: NA
d_gene: TRBD2
j_gene: TRBJ2-1
CDR3aa: CASSHREDEQFF
CDR3nt: TGCGCCAGCAGCCACCGGGAGGATGAGCAGTTCTTC

v_gene: TRBV19
abundance: NA
d_gene: TRBD2
j_gene: TRBJ2-5
CDR3aa: CASNPGGAGETQYF
CDR3nt: TGTGCCAGTAACCCCGGGGGGGCGGGGGAGACCCAGTACTTC

v_gene: TRBV6-5
abundance: NA
d_gene: NA
j_gene: TRBJ1-2
CDR3aa: CASTPLGGFYGYTF
CDR3nt: TGTGCCAGCACCCCTCTGGGGGGGTTCTATGGCTACACCTTC

v_gene: TRBV6-5
abundance: NA
d_gene: NA
j_gene: TRBJ2-7
CDR3aa: CASSNGQPATYEQYF
CDR3nt: TGTGCCAGCAGTAACGGACAGCCAGCTACCTACGAGCAGTACTTC

v_gene: TRBV5-6
abundance: NA
d_gene: NA
j_gene: TRBJ2-7
CDR3aa: CASSLASAEQYF
CDR3nt: TGTGCCAGCAGCTTGGCTAGCGCCGAGCAGTACTTC

v_gene: TRBV2
abundance: NA
d_gene: NA
j_gene: TRBJ1-1
CDR3aa: CASSGNYEDFF
CDR3nt: TGTGCCAGCAGCGGAAACTACGAGGATTTCTTT

v_gene: TRBV7-9
abundance: once
d_gene: NA
j_gene: TRBJ2-7
CDR3aa: CASRDGARYEQYF
CDR3nt: TGTGCCAGCAGAGACGGGGCCCGCTACGAGCAGTACTTC

v_gene: TRBV19
abundance: large
d_gene: NA
j_gene: TRBJ1-5
CDR3aa: CASSIDPEGLASNQPQHF
CDR3nt: TGTGCCAGTAGTATAGATCCAGAAGGACTGGCGAGCAATCAGCCCCAGCATTTT

v_gene: TRBV28
abundance: NA
d_gene: TRBD2
j_gene: TRBJ2-1
CDR3aa: CASRNSGPSYNEQFF
CDR3nt: TGTGCCAGCAGGAATAGCGGGCCATCCTACAATGAGCAGTTCTTC

v_gene: TRBV6-4
abundance: NA
d_gene: TRBD1
j_gene: TRBJ1-1
CDR3aa: CASSAGTGGDEAFF
CDR3nt: TGTGCCAGCAGTGCTGGGACAGGGGGCGATGAAGCTTTCTTT

v_gene: TRBV2
abundance: NA
d_gene: TRBD1
j_gene: TRBJ2-7
CDR3aa: CAWSGTAVSYEQYF
CDR3nt: TGTGCCTGGTCTGGGACAGCCGTCTCCTACGAGCAGTACTTC

v_gene: TRBV30
abundance: NA
d_gene: NA
j_gene: TRBJ1-2
CDR3aa: CAWSVGQNYGYTF
CDR3nt: TGTGCCTGGAGCGTAGGGCAGAACTATGGCTACACCTTC

v_gene: TRBV11-2
abundance: NA
d_gene: NA
j_gene: TRBJ1-1
CDR3aa: CASSSGPEAFF
CDR3nt: TGTGCCAGCAGCTCCGGGCCTGAAGCTTTCTTT

v_gene: TRBV29-1
abundance: NA
d_gene: NA
j_gene: TRBJ2-3
CDR3aa: CSVHRYYTDTQYF
CDR3nt: TGCAGCGTTCACAGGTACTACACAGATACGCAGTATTTT

v_gene: TRBV4-3
abundance: NA
d_gene: TRBD2
j_gene: TRBJ2-3
CDR3aa: CASSQATSGSGADTQYF
CDR3nt: TGCGCCAGCAGCCAAGCGACTAGCGGGAGCGGCGCAGATACGCAGTATTTT

v_gene: TRBV7-2
abundance: NA
d_gene: NA
j_gene: TRBJ2-7
CDR3aa: CASSGRNYEQYF
CDR3nt: TGTGCCAGTTCGGGCAGAAACTACGAGCAGTACTTC

v_gene: TRBV11-2
abundance: NA
d_gene: NA
j_gene: TRBJ2-2
CDR3aa: CASSLGRGNGNGELFF
CDR3nt: TGTGCCAGCAGCTTAGGTAGAGGGAATGGCAACGGGGAGCTGTTTTTT

v_gene: TRBV7-8
abundance: few
d_gene: NA
j_gene: TRBJ1-2
CDR3aa: CASSFPGGARGYTF
CDR3nt: TGTGCCAGCAGCTTCCCGGGCGGGGCGCGGGGCTACACCTTC

v_gene: TRBV6-8
abundance: NA
d_gene: TRBD1
j_gene: TRBJ2-7
CDR3aa: CASGQGVVSEQYF
CDR3nt: TGTGCCAGCGGACAGGGGGTGGTCAGCGAGCAGTACTTC

v_gene: TRBV18
abundance: NA
d_gene: TRBD1
j_gene: TRBJ2-6
CDR3aa: CASSLVGTGGSGANVLTF
CDR3nt: TGTGCCAGCTCACTTGTCGGGACAGGGGGCTCTGGGGCCAACGTCCTGACTTTC

v_gene: TRBV28
abundance: NA
d_gene: NA
j_gene: TRBJ2-7
CDR3aa: CASSLGVFSYEQYF
CDR3nt: TGTGCCAGCAGTTTAGGCGTATTTTCCTACGAGCAGTACTTC

v_gene: TRBV28
abundance: NA
d_gene: NA
j_gene: TRBJ2-3
CDR3aa: CASSLVSGSTDTQYF
CDR3nt: TGTGCCAGCAGTTTAGTTTCGGGAAGCACAGATACGCAGTATTTT

v_gene: TRBV19
abundance: NA
d_gene: NA
j_gene: TRBJ1-4
CDR3aa: CASSMRTHPRGPNEKLFF
CDR3nt: TGTGCCAGTAGTATGAGGACACACCCCCGAGGCCCTAATGAAAAACTGTTTTTT

v_gene: TRBV6-1
abundance: NA
d_gene: TRBD2
j_gene: TRBJ2-1
CDR3aa: CASSDETSGYNEQFF
CDR3nt: TGTGCCAGCAGTGACGAGACTAGCGGCTACAATGAGCAGTTCTTC

v_gene: TRBV28
abundance: NA
d_gene: TRBD1
j_gene: TRBJ2-5
CDR3aa: CASSWDRGRRQETQYF
CDR3nt: TGTGCCAGCAGTTGGGACAGGGGGCGCCGTCAAGAGACCCAGTACTTC

v_gene: TRBV29-1
abundance: NA
d_gene: NA
j_gene: TRBJ1-1
CDR3aa: CSVSPLLRVNTEAFF
CDR3nt: TGCAGCGTTAGCCCACTCTTGAGGGTGAACACTGAAGCTTTCTTT

v_gene: TRBV30
abundance: few
d_gene: NA
j_gene: TRBJ2-1
CDR3aa: CAWSRRGPLDEQFF
CDR3nt: TGTGCCTGGAGTCGGAGGGGGCCCTTAGATGAGCAGTTCTTC

v_gene: TRBV6-6
abundance: few
d_gene: TRBD2
j_gene: TRBJ2-5
CDR3aa: CASRAGLAGETQYF
CDR3nt: TGTGCCAGCAGGGCGGGACTAGCGGGAGAGACCCAGTACTTC

v_gene: TRBV7-9
abundance: NA
d_gene: NA
j_gene: TRBJ1-2
CDR3aa: CASSLGVRPHGYTF
CDR3nt: TGTGCCAGCAGCTTAGGTGTTCGACCTCATGGCTACACCTTC

v_gene: TRBV19
abundance: NA
d_gene: NA
j_gene: TRBJ1-5
CDR3aa: CASSISQSNQPQHF
CDR3nt: TGTGCCAGTAGTATATCACAGAGCAATCAGCCCCAGCATTTT

v_gene: TRBV5-1
abundance: NA
d_gene: TRBD2
j_gene: TRBJ2-1
CDR3aa: CASSFDTSGGTSYNEQFF
CDR3nt: TGCGCCAGCAGCTTTGACACTAGCGGGGGAACGTCCTACAATGAGCAGTTCTTC

v_gene: TRBV4-3
abundance: once
d_gene: NA
j_gene: TRBJ2-7
CDR3aa: CASSQDLADVYEQYF
CDR3nt: TGCGCCAGCAGCCAAGATCTTGCGGACGTTTACGAGCAGTACTTC

v_gene: TRBV10-1
abundance: once
d_gene: TRBD1
j_gene: TRBJ2-7
CDR3aa: CASSDRGEGQGDSDYEQYF
CDR3nt: TGCGCCAGCAGTGATAGGGGAGAGGGACAGGGGGATTCGGACTACGAGCAGTACTTC

v_gene: TRBV6-5
abundance: NA
d_gene: TRBD2
j_gene: TRBJ2-7
CDR3aa: CASSYADSGGYEQYF
CDR3nt: TGTGCCAGCAGTTACGCCGATAGCGGGGGCTACGAGCAGTACTTC

v_gene: TRBV2
abundance: NA
d_gene: TRBD2
j_gene: TRBJ2-1
CDR3aa: CASSVTLTSGSGNEQFF
CDR3nt: TGTGCCAGCAGTGTGACCCTGACTAGCGGGAGTGGGAATGAGCAGTTCTTC

v_gene: TRBV2
abundance: NA
d_gene: NA
j_gene: TRBJ2-7
CDR3aa: CASSRPRLDSYEQYF
CDR3nt: TGTGCCAGCTCTCGGCCCCGACTAGACTCCTACGAGCAGTACTTC

v_gene: TRBV19
abundance: NA
d_gene: TRBD2
j_gene: TRBJ2-1
CDR3aa: CASSPIRLAGEYNEQFF
CDR3nt: TGTGCCAGTAGCCCCATCCGCCTAGCGGGAGAGTACAATGAGCAGTTCTTC

v_gene: TRBV7-3
abundance: NA
d_gene: NA
j_gene: TRBJ2-1
CDR3aa: CASSYTTRNEQFF
CDR3nt: TGTGCCAGCAGCTACACCACTAGGAATGAGCAGTTCTTC

v_gene: TRBV19
abundance: medium-sized
d_gene: NA
j_gene: TRBJ2-6
CDR3aa: CASSIGLSSGANVLTF
CDR3nt: TGTGCCAGTAGTATAGGGCTCAGCTCTGGGGCCAACGTCCTGACTTTC

v_gene: TRBV28
abundance: NA
d_gene: NA
j_gene: TRBJ1-6
CDR3aa: CASSLSPWRGNSPLHF
CDR3nt: TGTGCCAGCAGTTTATCTCCCTGGAGAGGCAATTCACCCCTCCACTTT

v_gene: TRBV6-5
abundance: NA
d_gene: NA
j_gene: TRBJ2-7
CDR3aa: CASSYGQTIKSYEQYF
CDR3nt: TGTGCCAGCAGTTACGGCCAAACGATTAAAAGCTACGAGCAGTACTTC

v_gene: TRBV4-2
abundance: NA
d_gene: NA
j_gene: TRBJ2-2
CDR3aa: CASSQVVARRTGELFF
CDR3nt: TGTGCCAGCAGCCAAGTGGTAGCGAGGAGGACCGGGGAGCTGTTTTTT